This TCR beta chain appears in the sequencing data of a study of blood T cells in healthy people across ages. Notes on the study in general: Per million T cells, the diversity of TCR beta decreased roughly linearly as age advanced.

With a J-beta primer mix and a sample-barcoded 5' primer, a second PCR ran roughly 7 to 11 cycles. A single record per CDR3 protein comes from TCRdb applying MiXCR to the 5' RACE reads. The repertoire consists of around 1.7 million distinct CDR3 sequences, with roughly 27% occurring once and the leading ten covering less than 9.5%. CDR3 length: 14 amino acids. V shed 8 bases and J shed 3 bases, with 14 bases lying between them. Concerning this clonotype itself: Its antigen is undetermined.

The specimen was blood. The J gene is TRBJ2-1, the V gene TRBV12-3 or TRBV12-4; no reliable D call. The TCR originated in a woman younger than 45 in good health. The CDR3: CASHPRSNYNEQFF. The CDR3 nucleotides read TGTGCCAGCCATCCCCGGTCCAACTACAATGAGCAGTTCTTC.